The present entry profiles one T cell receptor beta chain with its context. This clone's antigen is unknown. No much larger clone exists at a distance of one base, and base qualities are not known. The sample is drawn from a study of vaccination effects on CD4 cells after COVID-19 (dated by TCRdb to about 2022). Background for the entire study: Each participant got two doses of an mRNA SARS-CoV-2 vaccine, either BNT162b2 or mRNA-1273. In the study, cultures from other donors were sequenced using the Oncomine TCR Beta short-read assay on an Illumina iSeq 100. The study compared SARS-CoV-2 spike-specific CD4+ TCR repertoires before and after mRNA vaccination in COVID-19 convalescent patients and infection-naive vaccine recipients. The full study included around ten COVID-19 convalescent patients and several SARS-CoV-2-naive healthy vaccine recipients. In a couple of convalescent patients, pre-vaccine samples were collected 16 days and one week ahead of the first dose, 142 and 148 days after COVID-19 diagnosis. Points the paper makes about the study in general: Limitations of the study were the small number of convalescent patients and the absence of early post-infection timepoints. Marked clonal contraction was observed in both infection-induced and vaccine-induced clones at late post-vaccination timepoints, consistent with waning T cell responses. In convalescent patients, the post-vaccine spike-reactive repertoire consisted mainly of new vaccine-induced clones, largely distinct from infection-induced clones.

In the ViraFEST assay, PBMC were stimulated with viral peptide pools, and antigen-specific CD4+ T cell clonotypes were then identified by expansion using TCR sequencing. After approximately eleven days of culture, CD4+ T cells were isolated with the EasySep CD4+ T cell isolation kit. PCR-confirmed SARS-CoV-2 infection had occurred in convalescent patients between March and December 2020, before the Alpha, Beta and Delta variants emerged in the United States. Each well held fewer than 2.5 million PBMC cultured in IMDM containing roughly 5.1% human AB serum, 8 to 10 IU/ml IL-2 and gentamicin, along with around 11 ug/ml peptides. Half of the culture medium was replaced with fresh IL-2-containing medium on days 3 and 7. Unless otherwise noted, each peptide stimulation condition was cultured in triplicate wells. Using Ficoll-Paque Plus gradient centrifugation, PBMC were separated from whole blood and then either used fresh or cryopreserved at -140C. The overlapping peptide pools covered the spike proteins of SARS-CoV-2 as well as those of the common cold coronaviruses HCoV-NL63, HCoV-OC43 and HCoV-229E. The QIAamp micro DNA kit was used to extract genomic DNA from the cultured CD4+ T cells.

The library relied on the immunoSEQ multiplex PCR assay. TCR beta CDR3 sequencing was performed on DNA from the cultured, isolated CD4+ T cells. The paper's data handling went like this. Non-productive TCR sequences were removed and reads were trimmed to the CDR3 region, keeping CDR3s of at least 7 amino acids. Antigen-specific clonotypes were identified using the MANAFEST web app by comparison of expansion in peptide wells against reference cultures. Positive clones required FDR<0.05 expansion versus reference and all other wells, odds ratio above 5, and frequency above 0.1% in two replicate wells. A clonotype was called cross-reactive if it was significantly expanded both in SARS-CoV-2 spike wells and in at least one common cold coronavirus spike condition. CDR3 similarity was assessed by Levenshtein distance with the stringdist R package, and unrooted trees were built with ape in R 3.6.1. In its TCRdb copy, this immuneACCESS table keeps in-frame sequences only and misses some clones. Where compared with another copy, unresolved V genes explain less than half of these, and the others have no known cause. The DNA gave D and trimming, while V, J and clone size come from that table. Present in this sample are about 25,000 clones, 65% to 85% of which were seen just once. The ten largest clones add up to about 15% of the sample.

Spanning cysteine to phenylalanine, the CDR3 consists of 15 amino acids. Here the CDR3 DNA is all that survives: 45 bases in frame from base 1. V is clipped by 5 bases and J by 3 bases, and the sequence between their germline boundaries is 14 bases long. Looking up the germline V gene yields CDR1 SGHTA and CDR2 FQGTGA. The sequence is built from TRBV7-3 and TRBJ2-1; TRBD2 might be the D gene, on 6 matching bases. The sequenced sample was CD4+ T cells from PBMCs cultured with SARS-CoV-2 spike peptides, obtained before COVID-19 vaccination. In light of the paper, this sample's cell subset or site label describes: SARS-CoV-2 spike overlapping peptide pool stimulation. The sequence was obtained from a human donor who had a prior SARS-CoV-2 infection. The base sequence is TGTGCCAGCAGCCGGTGGGCGGGGAACTACAATGAGCAGTTCTTC. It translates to CASSRWAGNYNEQFF.